The next 23 T cell receptor beta chains were all read from a single sample in a study of T cells after yellow fever vaccination. Using its own MiXCR run on the 5' RACE reads, TCRdb lists one record per CDR3 protein. In the table there are hundreds of thousands of distinct CDR3 sequences, roughly an eighth of which are singletons. Sequenced material: PBMCs, taken on the day of the yellow fever booster vaccination. The source of these receptors is a man under 40 who received the YFV17D yellow fever vaccine.

The chain uses TRBV7-2 and TRBJ2-6; 8 bases line up with TRBD2. The CDR3 is 14 residues long. Trimming at V came to 5 bases and at J to 8 bases, leaving 5 bases not matched to a gene. Germline V gene sequence: CDR1 SGHTA, CDR2 FQGNSA. This chain's CDR3 is CASSPGGGSNVLTF. The CDR3 coding sequence is TGTGCCAGCAGCCCAGGCGGGGGGTCCAACGTCCTGACTTTC. Looking up the rest from reference TRBV7-2 and TRBJ2-6 gives the full variable domain: GAGVSQSPSNKVTEKGKDVELRCDPISGHTALYWYRQSLGQGLEFLIYFQGNSAPDKSGLPSDRFSAERTGGSVSTLTIQRTQQEDSAVYLCASSPGGGSNVLTFGAGSRLTVL.

To note about this clonotype: Compared with germline, one end of the junction differs, possibly owing to a read error. The chain combines TRBV12-3 or TRBV12-4 with TRBJ2-6, with a possible D match to TRBD1 (6 bases). The CDR3 sequence is 17 residues long. CDR3 in amino acids: CASSPTQQGGGANVLTF. Here the CDR3 DNA reads TGTGCCAGCAGCCCAACGCAACAGGGTGGTGGGGCTAACGTCCTGACTTTC.

This clonotype was recorded a few times. V gene TRBV5-1 combines with J gene TRBJ2-1; TRBD1 is a possible D gene (6 bases). Germline V gene sequence: CDR1 SGHRS, CDR2 YFSETQ. The V gene lost 0 bases and the J gene lost 8 bases, with 9 bases spanning the gap. The CDR3 is 13 amino acids. The CDR3 sequence: CASSLGQVDEQFF. CDR3 bases: TGCGCCAGCAGCTTGGGACAGGTGGATGAGCAGTTCTTC.

V usage is TRBV2 and J usage is TRBJ2-2; D is unclear. V was cut by 4 bases and J by 1 base, with 10 bases left in between. Germline loops: CDR1 SNHLY, CDR2 FYNNEI. There are 15 residues in the CDR3. CDR3 loop: CASSGSHLNTGELFF. The CDR3 DNA reads TGTGCCAGCAGTGGAAGCCATTTGAACACCGGGGAGCTGTTTTTT. Full variable domain (rest looked up from reference TRBV2 and TRBJ2-2): EPEVTQTPSHQVTQMGQEVILRCVPISNHLYFYWYRQILGQKVEFLVSFYNNEISEKSEIFDDQFSVERPDGSNFTLKIRSTKLEDSAMYFCASSGSHLNTGELFFGEGSRLTVL.

This clonotype was recorded many times. This chain uses TRBV7-9 with TRBJ2-1; 11 nucleotides align to TRBD2. The germline gives CDR1 SEHNR, CDR2 FQNEAQ (reference sequence). The CDR3 covers 14 residues. V shed 7 bases, J shed 5 bases, and the junction held 4 bases outside the gene matches. The CDR3 bases are TGTGCCAGCACCCCGGGACTAGCGGACAATGAGCAGTTCTTC. Its protein product is CASTPGLADNEQFF.

CDR3 protein: CASSELGATSAPETQYF. The CDR3 nucleotides read TGCGCCAGCAGTGAGTTAGGGGCGACTAGCGCTCCAGAGACCCAGTACTTC. The gene calls are TRBV10-2 and TRBJ2-5; the match to TRBD2 covers 8 bases. The junction had 11 bases not matched to a gene; V was cut back by 1 base and J by 4 bases. Germline-derived CDR1 and CDR2 are WSHSY and SAAADI. CDR3 length equals 17 residues.

This clonotype appeared a few times. This chain uses TRBV20-1 with TRBJ2-7; tentative D call: TRBD2 (6 bases). The ends were cut back, 0 bases at V and 0 bases at J, with 12 bases in the middle. The CDR3 contains 15 residues. Germline-derived CDR1 and CDR2 are DFQATT and SNEGSKA (reference sequence). Here the CDR3 reads CSARDLGSNSYEQYF. CDR3 sequence (DNA): TGCAGTGCTAGAGATCTCGGGAGTAACTCCTACGAGCAGTACTTC.

The rearrangement joins TRBV15 to TRBJ2-7; the D gene is possibly TRBD2 (6 bases). V lost 0 bases and J lost 4, with 16 bases in between. The germline V gene has CDR1 LNHNV and CDR2 YYDKDF (reference sequence). CDR3 length: 16 amino acids. In DNA form, the CDR3 reads TGTGCCACCAGCAGAGATAGTGGCCGCGGGAAGTACGAGCAGTACTTC. Translated, it gives CATSRDSGRGKYEQYF.

The chain combines TRBV5-1 with TRBJ1-4; TRBD1 is a possible D gene (6 bases). With 0 bases removed from V and 7 bases from J, the gap between germline ends came to 10 bases. The CDR3 consists of 14 residues. Germline values: CDR1 SGHRS, CDR2 YFSETQ. CDR3 sequence (DNA): TGCGCCAGCAGCTTGGACAGGGAAGGTGAAAAACTGTTTTTT. Protein: CASSLDREGEKLFF. Full variable domain (rest looked up from reference TRBV5-1 and TRBJ1-4): KAGVTQTPRYLIKTRGQQVTLSCSPISGHRSVSWYQQTPGQGLQFLFEYFSETQRNKGNFPGRFSGRQFSNSRSEMNVSTLELGDSALYLCASSLDREGEKLFFGSGTQLSVL.

The genes are TRBV28 and TRBJ2-1; 9 bases are a match to TRBD2. Germline loops: CDR1 MDHEN, CDR2 SYDVKM. With 3 bases clipped from V and 5 bases from J, the junction kept 2 bases outside the gene matches. There are 14 residues in the CDR3. Here the CDR3 reads CASSFSGRHNEQFF. CDR3 bases: TGTGCCAGCAGTTTTAGCGGGAGACACAATGAGCAGTTCTTC.

The chain employs TRBV6-2 or TRBV6-3 and TRBJ2-7; maybe TRBD1 (5 bases). CDR3 length: 13 residues. The V and J ends lost 8 bases and 6 bases respectively, with 17 bases between them. Germline V gene data show CDR1 as MNHEY and CDR2 as SVGEGT. The CDR3 here is CASGHRAQGEQYF. The CDR3 DNA sequence: TGTGCCAGCGGCCACCGGGCCCAGGGCGAGCAGTACTTC.

The chain has TRBV9 and TRBJ2-1; TRBD2 agrees at 7 bases. The CDR3 sequence is 16 residues long. Germline V gives CDR1 SGDLS, CDR2 YYNGEE. The junction had 5 bases not matched to a gene; V was cut back by 0 bases and J by 2 bases. In DNA, the CDR3 is TGTGCCAGCAGCGTAGAAGCGGGATTCGCCTACAATGAGCAGTTCTTC. Translated: CASSVEAGFAYNEQFF. Looking up the rest from reference TRBV9 and TRBJ2-1 gives the full variable domain: DSGVTQTPKHLITATGQRVTLRCSPRSGDLSVYWYQQSLDQGLQFLIQYYNGEERAKGNILERFSAQQFPDLHSELNLSSLELGDSALYFCASSVEAGFAYNEQFFGPGTRLTVL.

This clonotype came up a few times. The chain is built from TRBV5-1 and TRBJ2-7; D uncertain. Trimming removed 2 bases from V and 5 bases from J, with 11 bases in between. The CDR3 has 13 amino acids. Per the germline V gene, CDR1 is SGHRS and CDR2 is YFSETQ. The DNA of the CDR3 is TGCGCCAGCAGCTTAATCGTGGAGAACGAGCAGTACTTC. It yields the protein CASSLIVENEQYF.

This clonotype came up a few times. This chain joins TRBV19 and TRBJ2-2, with 8 nucleotides matching TRBD1. Trimming cost V 7 bases and J 5 bases; bases outside gene matches: 9. The CDR3 is 15 residues long. Germline CDR1 and CDR2: LNHDA and SQIVND (reference sequence). CDR3 bases: TGTGCCAGTACCCTGGACAGGGTGGTAACCGGGGAGCTGTTTTTT. This sequence encodes CASTLDRVVTGELFF.

The chain couples TRBV12-3 or TRBV12-4 to TRBJ2-3, with 8 bases lining up with TRBD1. This CDR3 has 20 residues. The V and J ends lost 2 bases and 3 bases, in that order; junction bases with no gene match: 19. In DNA form, the CDR3 reads TGTGCCAGCAGTTTAAGGGCGACAGTTACGCCAGGGGGCAGGACAGATACGCAGTATTTT. As protein: CASSLRATVTPGGRTDTQYF.

The sample holds a few counts of this clonotype. The chain is built from TRBV14 and TRBJ2-1, with D hard to call. Germline V gene lookup returns CDR1 SGHDN and CDR2 FVKESK. V shed 0 bases and J shed 5 bases, with 5 bases lying between them. CDR3 length: 13 residues. In DNA form, the CDR3 reads TGTGCCAGCAGCCAAGACTGGGACAATGAGCAGTTCTTC. As protein: CASSQDWDNEQFF.

CDR3 sequence: CASSLADGGEGRREQFF. As DNA, the CDR3 is TGCGCCAGCAGCTTGGCCGATGGGGGGGAGGGCCGACGTGAGCAGTTCTTC. This rearrangement joins TRBV5-1 to TRBJ2-1; TRBD2 matches 7 bases. Germline V gene lookup returns CDR1 SGHRS and CDR2 YFSETQ. After removal of 0 bases from V and 9 bases from J, the junction contained 15 bases not matched to a gene. There are 17 residues in the CDR3.

This rearrangement joins TRBV6-5 to TRBJ2-5; 9 bases align to TRBD2. The germline V gene encodes CDR1 MNHEY and CDR2 SVGAGI. The CDR3 totals 15 residues. V trimming: 2 bases; J trimming: 3 bases; junction bases outside the gene matches: 4. This chain's CDR3 is CASSYNAGGEETQYF. In DNA, the CDR3 is TGTGCCAGCAGTTACAACGCGGGAGGGGAAGAGACCCAGTACTTC.

There are a few counts of this clonotype. The gene calls are TRBV19 and TRBJ2-7, with 9 bases lining up with TRBD2. V gave up 4 bases and J gave up 7 bases; unmatched junction bases: 5. The CDR3 spans 13 residues. Germline V gene sequence: CDR1 LNHDA, CDR2 SQIVND (reference sequence). The CDR3 here is CASSTGLAWEQYF. CDR3 nucleotides: TGTGCCAGTAGTACCGGACTAGCGTGGGAGCAGTACTTC.

This chain connects TRBV20-1 to TRBJ2-2, with unresolved D. Germline-derived CDR1 and CDR2 are DFQATT and SNEGSKA (reference sequence). This CDR3 region has 16 residues. V lost 6 bases and J 3 bases, leaving 20 bases between the germline ends. DNA for the CDR3: TGCAGTGCAAGACCCCCCCCGCCTGCGGACACCGGGGAGCTGTTTTTT. It is translated as CSARPPPPADTGELFF.

This clonotype showed up just a few times. The V call is TRBV3-1, the J call TRBJ2-1; 8 nucleotides match TRBD1. The germline V gene encodes CDR1 LGHDT and CDR2 YNNKEL (reference sequence). V lost 1 base, J lost 10 bases, and 12 bases stayed unmatched. This CDR3 comprises 16 residues. Here the CDR3 DNA reads TGTGCCAGCAGCCAAGCTCACTCAGGACAGGGCGGAGAGCAGTTCTTC. Protein product: CASSQAHSGQGGEQFF.

The rearrangement joins TRBV9 to TRBJ2-1; no clear D. Trimming removed 4 bases at V and 3 bases at J, with 11 bases between. The CDR3 is 14 amino acids. Germline V gives CDR1 SGDLS, CDR2 YYNGEE. CDR3 residues: CASSPRADYNEQFF. For the CDR3, the DNA is TGTGCCAGCAGCCCTCGGGCGGACTACAATGAGCAGTTCTTC.

The chain is built from TRBV20-1 and TRBJ2-1; 14 bases map to TRBD2. This CDR3 is 12 amino acids long. Germline CDR1 DFQATT, CDR2 SNEGSKA (reference sequence). J gave up 15 bases and V 6 bases, and 7 bases lay outside the gene matches. The CDR3 is CSARTSGRPRFF. The CDR3, as DNA: TGCAGTGCCCGGACTAGCGGGAGGCCCAGGTTCTTC.